The 17 T cell receptor beta chains below were found in one sample sequenced in a study of shared clonotypes between healthy human individuals. Naive CD8 cells lacked CD45RO and underwent positive selection for CCR7, leaving out terminally differentiated effector memory CD45RA+ cells. Produced via immunoSEQ multiplex PCR; TCRdb's table is partial and in-frame only. The sample yields around 2,000,000 clones, 85% to 95% seen once. Sequencing input: naive CD8+ T cells sorted from blood. Receptors were obtained from a man between 18 and 29 years old in good health.

On this clone itself: The DNA is left out, because the CDR3 cannot be placed on it with certainty; the CDR3 is given as TCRdb lists it. The chain is built from TRBV13 and TRBJ2-7; the DNA was not compared with TRBD2, the D call given in the table. The germline gives CDR1 PRHDT, CDR2 FYEKMQ (reference sequence). The CDR3 spans 11 amino acids, including both terminal residues. This CDR3 reads CASSSSVEQYF.

Here the CDR3 DNA reads TGTGCCAGCAGCTTGAGAGAGAACACTGAAGCTTTCTTT. Encoded protein: CASSLRENTEAFF. The chain uses TRBV5-8 and TRBJ1-1; no definite D call. The V gene lost 1 base and the J gene lost 1 base, with 5 bases spanning the gap. This CDR3 has 13 residues. The germline gives CDR1 SGHTS, CDR2 YDEGEE.

The rearrangement joins TRBV9 to TRBJ2-7; TRBD2 is a possible D gene (5 bases). V was trimmed by 0 bases and J by 3 bases, leaving 13 bases between them. This CDR3 has 15 residues. Germline-derived CDR1 and CDR2 are SGDLS and YYNGEE. The CDR3 DNA is TGTGCCAGCAGCGTAGAGGTGGGAGTGCTCTACGAGCAGTACTTC. Amino acid sequence: CASSVEVGVLYEQYF.

This clone is a singleton in its sample. The chain employs TRBV5-4 and TRBJ2-3; D is unresolved. This CDR3 is 12 amino acids long. The V gene's germline CDR1 is SGHNT and CDR2 YYREEE (reference sequence). The ends were cut back, 0 bases at V and 10 bases at J, with 9 bases in the middle. The CDR3 DNA reads TGTGCCAGCAGCTTGGGGACCTCGGCGCAGTATTTT. It yields the protein CASSLGTSAQYF.

This chain joins TRBV12-5 and TRBJ1-4; D gene ambiguous. Trimming cost V 1 base and J 5 bases, with 17 bases left between them. The length of the CDR3 is 17 residues. The germline V gene encodes CDR1 LGHNT and CDR2 FRNRAP. CDR3 nucleotides: TGTGCTAGTGGTTTGGAGGTTGTTGCGGGAAGAAATGAAAAACTGTTTTTT. It yields the protein CASGLEVVAGRNEKLFF. The variable domain in full, completed from reference TRBV12-5 and TRBJ1-4, reads DARVTQTPRHKVTEMGQEVTMRCQPILGHNTVFWYRQTMMQGLELLAYFRNRAPLDDSGMPKDRFSAEMPDATLATLKIQPSEPRDSAVYFCASGLEVVAGRNEKLFFGSGTQLSVL.

The J gene is TRBJ2-7, the V gene TRBV2; 12 bases are shared with TRBD1. The J segment lost 7 bases and the V segment lost 8 bases, leaving 6 bases of the junction unmatched. The CDR3 is 13 residues long. The germline V gene encodes CDR1 SNHLY and CDR2 FYNNEI. The CDR3, as DNA: TGTGCCAGCCTCGGGACAGGGGGCTTAGAGCAGTACTTC. Translating gives CASLGTGGLEQYF.

This chain joins TRBV19 and TRBJ1-2; D gene unclear. CDR3 size: 17 residues. Trimming took 0 bases from V and 4 from J, leaving 18 bases between them. Per the germline V gene, CDR1 is LNHDA and CDR2 is SQIVND (reference sequence). The CDR3 nucleotides are TGTGCCAGTAGTATAGATAGCGAGTTCGGACCCAGCTATGGCTACACCTTC. Its translation is CASSIDSEFGPSYGYTF.

This chain uses TRBV11-3 with TRBJ2-1, with TRBD2 matching over 9 bases. V was clipped by 1 base and J by 6 bases; unmatched bases: 4. The CDR3 spans 15 residues. Germline V gives CDR1 SGHNT, CDR2 YENEEA. CDR3 loop: CASSLALAGTNEQFF. CDR3 nucleotides: TGTGCCAGCAGCTTAGCACTAGCGGGTACCAATGAGCAGTTCTTC. Using reference TRBV11-3 and TRBJ2-1 for the parts outside the CDR3, the full variable domain is EAGVVQSPRYKIIEKKQPVAFWCNPISGHNTLYWYLQNLGQGPELLIRYENEEAVDDSQLPKDRFSAERLKGVDSTLKIQPAELGDSAVYLCASSLALAGTNEQFFGPGTRLTVL.

The chain carries TRBV2 and TRBJ2-7; D perhaps matches TRBD1 (6 bases). The CDR3 length is 16 residues. V lost 6 bases to trimming and J lost 0 bases, with 18 bases between them. The germline gives CDR1 SNHLY, CDR2 FYNNEI. CDR3 coding DNA: TGTGCCAGCAGCTCCCCCCAGGGGATGGGCTCCTACGAGCAGTACTTC. Its translation is CASSSPQGMGSYEQYF.

The chain carries TRBV10-3 and TRBJ2-3; 9 bases map to TRBD1. Germline CDR1 ENHRY, CDR2 SYGVKD. The V gene end was trimmed by 2 bases and the J gene end by 4 bases; junction bases not matched to a gene: 7. The CDR3 is made up of 16 amino acids. CDR3 DNA sequence: TGTGCCATCAGTGAGCTCCCGGGACAGGGTTCAGATACGCAGTATTTT. It codes for CAISELPGQGSDTQYF.

This chain links TRBV5-8 with TRBJ2-1; D is perhaps TRBD1 or TRBD2 (5 bases each). The CDR3 length is 13 residues. The germline gives CDR1 SGHTS, CDR2 YDEGEE. V was cut by 3 bases and J by 5 bases, with 9 bases left in between. This CDR3 is CASSWGRDNEQFF. The CDR3 DNA is TGTGCCAGCAGCTGGGGACGGGACAATGAGCAGTTCTTC.

A note on this clone: This CDR3 is also generated by other DNA sequences in the sample. This sequence joins TRBV27 and TRBJ2-1; 12 positions agree with TRBD2. Germline V gene lookup returns CDR1 MNHEY and CDR2 SMNVEV (reference sequence). The CDR3 covers 15 residues. J was trimmed by 4 bases and V by 7 bases; bases with no gene match: 5. The chain's CDR3 is CASNPGTSGYNEQFF. As DNA, the CDR3 is TGTGCCAGCAACCCCGGGACTAGCGGGTACAATGAGCAGTTCTTC.

The CDR3 coding sequence is TGTGCCAGCAGTTATGATCAGCCCCAGCATTTT. Translating gives CASSYDQPQHF. The chain links TRBV28 to TRBJ1-5, with D hard to call. V lost 4 bases, J lost 5 bases, and 3 bases lay in between. Germline V gives CDR1 MDHEN, CDR2 SYDVKM. This CDR3 has 11 residues.

This rearrangement joins TRBV5-1 to TRBJ2-2; a weak D match, TRBD2 (5 bases). The CDR3 is 15 amino acids. V gave up 2 bases and J gave up 1 base, with 9 bases separating them. The germline gives CDR1 SGHRS, CDR2 YFSETQ. The CDR3 DNA sequence: TGCGCCAGCAGCTTAGGAGAGGGGAACACCGGGGAGCTGTTTTTT. Protein: CASSLGEGNTGELFF.

The rearrangement joins TRBV5-4 to TRBJ2-1; 7 positions agree with TRBD2. CDR3 size: 14 residues. V gave up 0 bases and J gave up 10 bases; unmatched junction bases: 7. Germline loops: CDR1 SGHNT, CDR2 YYREEE (reference sequence). The DNA of the CDR3 is TGTGCCAGCAGCTTGGCCGGTGGGAGGGCCGAGCAGTTCTTC. Amino acid sequence: CASSLAGGRAEQFF. The full variable domain, its missing parts supplied by reference TRBV5-4 and TRBJ2-1, is ETGVTQSPTHLIKTRGQQVTLRCSSQSGHNTVSWYQQALGQGPQFIFQYYREEENGRGNFPPRFSGLQFPNYSSELNVNALELDDSALYLCASSLAGGRAEQFFGPGTRLTVL.

This clone was seen a single time. The V call is TRBV9, the J call TRBJ2-7, with TRBD1 identical over 12 bases. CDR3 size: 14 residues. Germline assignment: CDR1 SGDLS and CDR2 YYNGEE. V shed 4 bases, J shed 7 bases, and the junction held 6 bases outside the gene matches. CDR3 sequence reads: CASSPGQGALEQYF. The CDR3 nucleotides are TGTGCCAGCAGCCCGGGACAGGGGGCTTTAGAGCAGTACTTC.

This chain connects TRBV7-9 to TRBJ2-3, with TRBD1 matching 7 bases. The CDR3 totals 16 residues. Germline trimming cut 5 bases from V and 2 bases from J; bases unmatched to any gene: 10. Germline-derived CDR1 and CDR2 are SEHNR and FQNEAQ (reference sequence). CDR3 residues: CASSPRQGRDTDTQYF. The CDR3 DNA sequence: TGTGCCAGCAGCCCACGACAGGGAAGGGACACAGATACGCAGTATTTT.